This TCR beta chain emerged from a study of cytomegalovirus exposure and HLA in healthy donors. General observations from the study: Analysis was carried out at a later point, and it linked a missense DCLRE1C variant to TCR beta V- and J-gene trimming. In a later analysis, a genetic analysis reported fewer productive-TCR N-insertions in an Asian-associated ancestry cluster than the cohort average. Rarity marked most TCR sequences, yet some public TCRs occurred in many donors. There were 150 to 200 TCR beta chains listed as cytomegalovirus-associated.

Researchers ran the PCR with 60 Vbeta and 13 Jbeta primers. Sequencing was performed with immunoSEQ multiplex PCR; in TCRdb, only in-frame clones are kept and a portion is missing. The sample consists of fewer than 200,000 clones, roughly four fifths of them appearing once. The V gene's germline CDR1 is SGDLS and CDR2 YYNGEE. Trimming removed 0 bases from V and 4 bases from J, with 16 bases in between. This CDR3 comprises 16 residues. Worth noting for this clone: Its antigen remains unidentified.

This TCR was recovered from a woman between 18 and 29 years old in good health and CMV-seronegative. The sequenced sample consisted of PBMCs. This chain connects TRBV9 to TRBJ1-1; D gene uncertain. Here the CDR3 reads CASSVGPLLLPTEAFF. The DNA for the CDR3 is TGTGCCAGCAGCGTAGGTCCCCTTCTACTCCCCACTGAAGCTTTCTTT.